The rows below give T cell receptor beta chains drawn from one sample of a study of T cell responses to AZD1222 COVID-19 vaccine. This table comes from immunoSEQ multiplex PCR, and its TCRdb copy is limited to in-frame clones, with some not included. This sample has 89,000 or so clones, with roughly 84% found just once. The specimen comprised peripheral blood, sampled 28 days after the second AZD1222 dose. The receptors were gathered from an adult who received the AZD1222 COVID-19 vaccine. The conserved cysteine and the conserved F or W are not part of the CDR3 here. The size entry is marked missing in some rows and otherwise reads once, few, many or a size class.

clone size,V gene,CDR3 length,CDR3 protein
few,TRBV30,11,AWTLKGWKGYT
-,TRBV5-1,15,ASSSGLAGPQSETQY
-,TRBV14,17,ASSHSGTSGRGSIYEQY
-,TRBV28,9,ASISDYGYT
-,TRBV28,12,ASRNTGGNQPQH
-,TRBV7-2,15,ASSFIGPQGASYEQY
-,TRBV5-1,13,ASSFLAGSTDTQY
-,TRBV7-9,15,ASSLAGAGMSTDTQY
-,TRBV7-2,13,ASSLVWTLNTEAF
-,TRBV7-9,12,ASGVRGSGTEAF
-,TRBV24-1,10,ATIRGEDTQY
-,TRBV19,10,ASSPQNYGYT
-,TRBV9,11,ASSAGVVGELF
-,TRBV9,11,ASSVGPNTEAF
-,TRBV28,14,ASSSTRSTVNYGYT
-,TRBV29-1,13,SASPGTSGGYEQY
few,TRBV6-5,10,AGASGNNEQF
-,TRBV7-8,12,ASGGPPSTDTQY
-,TRBV28,11,ASSLVGVYGYT
-,TRBV5-1,13,ASSLEGGANQPQH
-,TRBV4-2,13,ASSQPDGGNSPLH
-,TRBV5-1,14,ASSPMLAGSYNEQF
-,TRBV28,10,ASSLISYEQY
-,TRBV7-9,12,ASSGRGINYGYT
-,TRBV28,15,ASSPPRWTLAKNIQY
-,TRBV3-1/TRBV3-2,14,ASSPSTRDTRETQY
few,TRBV29-1,10,SVSGESYEQY
-,TRBV6-2/TRBV6-3,11,ASSGDRGREQY
few,TRBV4-1,12,ASSLGPLNTEAF
once,TRBV27,11,ASGQRGGYGYT
-,TRBV27,12,ASRNPKRQAEAF
-,TRBV19,14,ASRQLGQGGRNTIY
-,TRBV5-6,7,ASREADT
-,TRBV4-2,14,ASTQVGGGVGEKLF
few,TRBV19,14,ATTETQTSGRGTQY
-,TRBV19,11,ASSMEGWYGYT
few,TRBV12-3/TRBV12-4,10,ASTTTGAEQY
-,TRBV7-8,13,ASSSYTGGRGGYT
-,TRBV25-1,14,ASSERGVATNYGYT
-,TRBV27,14,ASSAWAGGFYNEQF
-,TRBV27,16,ASSLSRGSGTRYNEQF
-,TRBV9,12,ASSVADTVYEQY
-,TRBV5-5,15,ASSLGFGVRTSRELF
-,TRBV4-1,13,ASSQGQGYNSPLH
-,TRBV11-2,12,ASSLDWVTGELF
-,TRBV18,13,ASSPTGLGGNTIY
-,TRBV7-9,13,ASSLRGVITGELF
once,TRBV27,10,ASTSGGIEQY
-,TRBV7-9,14,ASSPWDSSSGNTIY
-,TRBV6-2/TRBV6-3,16,ASSRTSGSIANTGELF
-,TRBV3-1/TRBV3-2,11,ASSLRQGTEQY